This passage covers 21 T cell receptor beta chains from one sample sequenced in a study of blood T cell repertoires in COVID-19. Assay used: immunoSEQ multiplex PCR; TCRdb lists only in-frame clones, some missing. The repertoire holds roughly 100,000 clones, with over 65% as singletons. Sequencing used peripheral blood. The receptors come from a man at least 80 years old with COVID-19, enrolled during active disease.

The chain carries TRBV6-5 and TRBJ2-7; 7 nucleotides agree with TRBD1. This CDR3 spans 13 amino acids. From germline, CDR1 is MNHEY and CDR2 SVGAGI. With 10 bases clipped from V and 0 bases from J, the junction kept 6 bases outside the gene matches. The CDR3 sequence is CATSTGSSYEQYF. The DNA of the CDR3 is TGTGCCACTTCGACAGGGAGCTCCTACGAGCAGTACTTC.

The chain carries TRBV27 and TRBJ2-1; TRBD2 matches at 11 bases. CDR1 and CDR2 (germline): MNHEY, SMNVEV (reference sequence). Trimming at V came to 3 bases and at J to 7 bases, leaving 2 bases not matched to a gene. The CDR3 covers 14 residues. For the CDR3, the DNA is TGTGCCAGCAGTTTCGGGACTAGCGGTAATGAGCAGTTCTTC. It encodes CASSFGTSGNEQFF.

The chain has TRBV28 and TRBJ2-1; D may be TRBD2 (6 bases). V lost 5 bases, J lost 2 bases, and 13 bases lay in between. The CDR3 covers 15 residues. Germline V lookup: CDR1 MDHEN, CDR2 SYDVKM. The CDR3, as DNA: TGTGCCAGCAGTGGGTGGGAGGACCCCTACAATGAGCAGTTCTTC. It specifies CASSGWEDPYNEQFF.

The chain recombines TRBV6-1 with TRBJ2-3, with D uncertain. This CDR3 has 12 amino acids. V was pared by 3 bases and J by 6 bases, with 7 bases between. The germline V gene encodes CDR1 MNHNS and CDR2 SASEGT. In DNA, the CDR3 is TGTGCCAGCAGTGAGAACGAGGATACGCAGTATTTT. This translates into CASSENEDTQYF.

CDR3 DNA sequence: TGCAGCGTTGATAACAGGGGTGCCACTGAAGCTTTCTTT. Protein: CSVDNRGATEAFF. The J gene is TRBJ1-1, the V gene TRBV29-1; 7 nucleotides agree with TRBD1. V shed 3 bases, J shed 4 bases, and the junction held 5 bases outside the gene matches. Germline CDR1 SQVTM, CDR2 ANQGSEA. The CDR3 is made up of 13 amino acids.

V and J are TRBV25-1 and TRBJ2-7; TRBD2 might be the D (7 bases). V lost 3 bases to trimming and J lost 2 bases, with 14 bases between them. The CDR3 has 15 residues. Germline V gene lookup returns CDR1 MGHDK and CDR2 SYGVNS. CDR3 sequence reads: CASSDLGGGPYEQYF. For the CDR3, the DNA is TGTGCCAGCAGTGACCTTGGGGGGGGGCCCTACGAGCAGTACTTC.

This clone showed up just a few times. The chain couples TRBV4-2 to TRBJ2-5; 12 bases are a match to TRBD2. The germline gives CDR1 LGHNA, CDR2 YNFKEQ. V was pared by 6 bases and J by 5 bases, with 10 bases of the junction left unmatched. The CDR3 spans 16 residues. The CDR3 DNA sequence: TGTGCCAGCAGTCTCAGACTAGCGGGAGAAGGGGAGACCCAGTACTTC. It translates to CASSLRLAGEGETQYF.

The rearrangement uses TRBV29-1 and TRBJ1-1; 9 nucleotides align to TRBD1. Per germline, CDR1 SQVTM and CDR2 ANQGSEA. Trimming took 3 bases from V and 5 from J; bases not matched to a gene: 10. The CDR3 covers 15 residues. The CDR3 here is CSVDREQGALTEAFF. DNA of the CDR3: TGCAGCGTTGACCGTGAACAGGGGGCATTGACTGAAGCTTTCTTT.

The rearrangement joins TRBV5-1 to TRBJ2-7, with TRBD1 matching over 8 bases. With 2 bases clipped from V and 5 bases from J, the junction kept 6 bases outside the gene matches. CDR1 and CDR2 (germline): SGHRS, YFSETQ. The CDR3 loop spans 14 amino acids. This CDR3 is CASSFWQGADEQYF. The CDR3 DNA reads TGCGCCAGCAGCTTTTGGCAGGGGGCTGACGAGCAGTACTTC.

The CDR3 loop reads CASSRAGAKYETQYF. CDR3 nucleotide sequence: TGTGCCAGCAGTCGAGCGGGAGCGAAATATGAGACCCAGTACTTC. The chain has TRBV28 and TRBJ2-5; 8 bases are shared with TRBD2. V was pared by 5 bases and J by 5 bases, with 10 bases of the junction left unmatched. Germline V gene sequence: CDR1 MDHEN, CDR2 SYDVKM. This CDR3 is 15 amino acids long.

The gene calls are TRBV30 and TRBJ2-3; perhaps TRBD2 as D (6 bases). The V end was cut by 5 bases, the J end by 2 bases, with 11 bases between. Germline loops: CDR1 GTSNPN, CDR2 SVGIG (reference sequence). CDR3 length: 13 residues. CDR3 coding DNA: TGTGCCTGGGGTGCGGGGATCACAGATACGCAGTATTTT. It is translated as CAWGAGITDTQYF. Full variable domain (remainder filled in from reference TRBV30 and TRBJ2-3): SQTIHQWPATLVQPVGSPLSLECTVEGTSNPNLYWYRQAAGRGLQLLFYSVGIGQISSEVPQNLSASRPQDRQFILSSKKLLLSDSGFYLCAWGAGITDTQYFGPGTRLTVL.

The rearrangement joins TRBV30 to TRBJ2-3; D might be TRBD1 (6 bases). Trimming removed 5 bases at V and 2 bases at J, with 8 bases between. CDR1 GTSNPN and CDR2 SVGIG come from the germline V gene (reference sequence). The CDR3 runs to 12 residues. The CDR3: CAWEGVTDTQYF. The CDR3, as DNA: TGTGCCTGGGAGGGGGTCACAGATACGCAGTATTTT.

Remarks on this clone: This same CDR3 is encoded by further DNA sequences in the sample. The chain recombines TRBV19 with TRBJ2-7; D not resolved. This CDR3 has 12 residues. Looked up from germline, CDR1 is LNHDA and CDR2 is SQIVND (reference sequence). With 6 bases removed from V and 4 bases from J, the gap between germline ends came to 10 bases. Written as DNA, the CDR3 is TGTGCCAGTAGCTCCATCGGTTACGAGCAGTACTTC. As protein: CASSSIGYEQYF.

V gene TRBV18 combines with J gene TRBJ1-6; 7 positions match TRBD1. The V gene's germline CDR1 is KGHSH and CDR2 LQKENI. Losses at the gene ends were 5 bases for V and 5 bases for J; bases not matched to a gene: 3. The CDR3 is 14 amino acids. CDR3 protein: CASSRQGDNSPLHF. The CDR3 bases are TGTGCCAGCTCAAGACAGGGCGATAATTCACCCCTCCACTTT.

The rearrangement links TRBV6-2 or TRBV6-3 to TRBJ1-6; 7 bases are shared with TRBD1. CDR3 length: 14 residues. V dropped 5 bases and J dropped 6; count of bases not matched to a gene: 4. Germline V gives CDR1 MNHEY, CDR2 SVGEGT. CDR3 amino acids: CASSPTGTNSPLHF. CDR3 coding DNA: TGTGCCAGCAGTCCGACAGGGACTAATTCACCCCTCCACTTT.

This chain joins TRBV9 and TRBJ2-1; TRBD2 might be the D (6 bases). Trimming removed 1 base at V and 1 base at J, with 9 bases between. Germline V gene lookup returns CDR1 SGDLS and CDR2 YYNGEE. This CDR3 region has 15 residues. This CDR3 is CASSVSAGSYNEQFF. CDR3 nucleotides: TGTGCCAGCAGCGTATCTGCGGGATCCTACAATGAGCAGTTCTTC.

CDR3 in amino acids: CASRLAGVSTDTQYF. Here the CDR3 DNA reads TGTGCCAGCAGGCTAGCGGGAGTAAGCACAGATACGCAGTATTTT. V is TRBV2 and J is TRBJ2-3; TRBD2 aligns across 10 bases. J gave up 0 bases and V 6 bases, and 3 bases lay outside the gene matches. The CDR3 loop spans 15 amino acids. Germline-derived CDR1 and CDR2 are SNHLY and FYNNEI.

This clone showed up just a few times. DNA for the CDR3: TGTGCCAGCGGGGGTCGGGGGTCGAACACTGAAGCTTTCTTT. This gives the protein CASGGRGSNTEAFF. V and J are TRBV5-4 and TRBJ1-1; TRBD1 is a possible D gene (5 bases). This CDR3 has 14 amino acids. Trimming cost V 7 bases and J 1 base, with 14 bases left between them. The germline V gene has CDR1 SGHNT and CDR2 YYREEE (reference sequence).

This clone was seen a handful of times. The rearrangement uses TRBV5-1 and TRBJ1-2; D is perhaps TRBD1 (6 bases). V was trimmed by 0 bases and J by 3 bases, leaving 12 bases between them. Per the germline V gene, CDR1 is SGHRS and CDR2 is YFSETQ. There are 15 residues in the CDR3. The CDR3 loop is CASSLDSGADYGYTF. CDR3 DNA: TGCGCCAGCAGCTTGGATTCAGGGGCCGACTATGGCTACACCTTC.

V gene TRBV7-8 combines with J gene TRBJ2-2; 10 bases align to TRBD1. J was trimmed by 4 bases and V by 5 bases; bases with no gene match: 4. This CDR3 comprises 15 residues. Germline lookup yields CDR1 SGHVS and CDR2 FQNEAQ. DNA of the CDR3: TGTGCCAGCAGCCCTCGGACAGGGGGCACCGGGGAGCTGTTTTTT. This translates into CASSPRTGGTGELFF.

The chain has TRBV5-1 and TRBJ1-2; TRBD1 matches at 10 bases. This CDR3 region has 15 residues. The J segment lost 6 bases and the V segment lost 3 bases, leaving 8 bases of the junction unmatched. Germline values: CDR1 SGHRS, CDR2 YFSETQ. CDR3 protein: CASSSGVGQGNGYTF. The CDR3 DNA sequence: TGCGCCAGCAGCTCTGGCGTGGGACAGGGGAATGGCTACACCTTC.